These T cell receptor beta chains were read from a single sample in a study of T cell responses to AZD1222 COVID-19 vaccine. Some clones are missing from TCRdb's copy, which holds only in-frame ones; the method was immunoSEQ multiplex PCR. The table lists 69,000 or so clones, 88% of them singletons, with 4.5% to 5% in the top ten. The sample here was peripheral blood, taken 28 days after the second dose of the MenACWY control vaccine. The receptors derive from an adult who received the MenACWY meningococcal vaccine as a control. CDR3s include the opening cysteine and the closing phenylalanine or tryptophan. D genes are given only for firm matches. Rows give clone size only sometimes, using once, few, many, or a class for an expanded clone.

TRBV6-5	.	TRBJ1-2	few	13	TGTGCCAGCAGTCGAAACAGGGCGAACGGCTACACCTTC	CASSRNRANGYTF
TRBV6-5	TRBD1	TRBJ1-2	.	14	TGTGCCAGCACACAGGGGCCATGGGACTATGGCTACACCTTC	CASTQGPWDYGYTF
TRBV19	.	TRBJ1-2	.	14	TGTGCCAGTAGTACTGCCGGGACGGTTTATGGCTACACCTTC	CASSTAGTVYGYTF
TRBV10-1	TRBD2	TRBJ2-2	.	14	TGCGCCACCCCGTGGCGGGGGGCCACCGGGGAGCTGTTTTTT	CATPWRGATGELFF
TRBV4-1	.	TRBJ1-5	.	14	TGCGCCAGCAGTTTTGGAGGAAGCAATCAGCCCCAGCATTTT	CASSFGGSNQPQHF
TRBV15	TRBD2	TRBJ2-3	.	14	TGTGCCACCAGCAGAGAGGTCAGGACTAGCATTGAGTATTTT	CATSREVRTSIEYF
TRBV6-5	.	TRBJ1-5	.	15	TGTGCCAGCAGGCCAATTCAGGGTAGCAATCAGCCCCAGCATTTT	CASRPIQGSNQPQHF
TRBV19	.	TRBJ1-5	.	13	TGTGCCAGTAGCTTGGGAAGGGGTCAGCCCCAGCATTTT	CASSLGRGQPQHF
TRBV7-2	TRBD2	TRBJ2-3	.	15	TGTGCCAGCAGCTTACAGGGAGGGATCACAGATACGCAGTATTTT	CASSLQGGITDTQYF
TRBV30	.	TRBJ1-5	.	13	TGTGCCTGGGGGGCAGCGACCGATCAGCCCCAGCATTTT	CAWGAATDQPQHF
TRBV19	.	TRBJ2-7	.	12	TGTGCCAGTAGAGGCAGGTTCCACGAGCAGTACTTC	CASRGRFHEQYF
TRBV18	.	TRBJ2-7	.	12	TGTGCCAGCTCACCAGGGCAGACCGAGCAGTACTTC	CASSPGQTEQYF
TRBV5-1	.	TRBJ2-1	.	17	TGCGCCAGCAGCTCGTCCAAATCGGGGGGCCCCCTCCATGAGCAGTTCTTC	CASSSSKSGGPLHEQFF
TRBV7-9	.	TRBJ2-4	once	13	TGTGCCAGCAGCTTATGGGGGGTGAACATTCAGTACTTC	CASSLWGVNIQYF
TRBV7-8	.	TRBJ1-1	.	14	TGTGCCAGCAGCTTAGTAGCCTTGGGGACTGAAGCTTTCTTT	CASSLVALGTEAFF
TRBV7-9	TRBD1	TRBJ2-2	.	17	TGTGCCAGCAGTTATACTCCGAGGGGGCTGAACACCGGGGAGCTGTTTTTT	CASSYTPRGLNTGELFF
TRBV5-4	.	TRBJ1-4	few	16	TGTGCCAGCAGCTTACCGGGGACCGCCGGGAGTGAAAAACTGTTTTTT	CASSLPGTAGSEKLFF
TRBV6-5	.	TRBJ1-2	.	13	TGTGCCAGCAGCCCAGGTGGGGGCGATGGCTACACCTTC	CASSPGGGDGYTF
TRBV4-3	.	TRBJ1-6	.	16	TGCGCCAGCAGCCAAGGTTCGGGCGGAAATAATTCACCCCTCCACTTT	CASSQGSGGNNSPLHF
TRBV19	TRBD2	TRBJ2-2	.	15	TGTGCCAGTAGTACCAAGGGAGGGGACACCGGGGAGCTGTTTTTT	CASSTKGGDTGELFF
TRBV16	.	TRBJ1-6	once	15	TGTGCCAGCAGCCAATCGGCGGGGGCTGATTCACCCCTCCACTTT	CASSQSAGADSPLHF
TRBV18	.	TRBJ1-2	.	17	TGTGCCAGCTCACCGGGGTCGGGCGAATCAGCTAACTATGGCTACACCTTC	CASSPGSGESANYGYTF
TRBV7-2	.	TRBJ2-5	.	14	TGTGCCAGCAGCTTACACGTGACCCAAGAGACCCAGTACTTC	CASSLHVTQETQYF
TRBV6-6	TRBD2	TRBJ2-7	.	18	TGTGCCAGCAGTCCCCTTGAACCGGGACTAGCGGGAGCCTACGAGCAGTACTTC	CASSPLEPGLAGAYEQYF
TRBV7-2	TRBD1	TRBJ2-7	.	14	TGTGCCAGCAGCGTACCGGGACAGGGCCACGAGCAGTACTTC	CASSVPGQGHEQYF
TRBV29-1	.	TRBJ1-1	.	14	TGCAGCGTAGTTCTGGACAGCGCGAACACTGAAGCTTTCTTT	CSVVLDSANTEAFF
TRBV7-8	.	TRBJ1-3	.	17	TGTGCCAGCAGCTCCCCGGTAGTGGGGAAGGGGGGAAACACCATATATTTT	CASSSPVVGKGGNTIYF
TRBV10-3	.	TRBJ2-7	.	13	TGTGCCATCAGTGAGTCGGATCACTACGAGCAGTACTTC	CAISESDHYEQYF
TRBV6-2/TRBV6-3	.	TRBJ2-3	once	14	TGTGCCAGCAGTCGGGGGGCAGGCACAGATACGCAGTATTTT	CASSRGAGTDTQYF
TRBV27	TRBD2	TRBJ2-2	.	16	TGTGCCAGCAGCGGTAGCGGGGGGGGCTTCCCCGGGGAGCTGTTTTTT	CASSGSGGGFPGELFF
TRBV10-3	TRBD2	TRBJ2-1	.	17	TGTGCCATCAGTGACCTGGCGGGAGGGCTAGGGGGCAATGAGCAGTTCTTC	CAISDLAGGLGGNEQFF
TRBV19	.	TRBJ1-3	once	15	TGTGCCAGTAGTCTACGGGGGGACTCTGGAAACACCATATATTTT	CASSLRGDSGNTIYF
TRBV6-2/TRBV6-3	.	TRBJ1-1	.	19	TGTGCCAGCAGCCCCCAGGGGCGTCCTGTCGGTGGGATGAACACTGAAGCTTTCTTT	CASSPQGRPVGGMNTEAFF
TRBV28	.	TRBJ1-3	.	16	TGTGCCAGCAGTTTCGGGGACGGAGTCTCTGGAAACACCATATATTTT	CASSFGDGVSGNTIYF
TRBV7-2	.	TRBJ1-1	.	15	TGTGCCAGCAGCTTAGGGGCGGACAGAATAACTGAAGCTTTCTTT	CASSLGADRITEAFF
TRBV6-5	.	TRBJ1-3	.	14	TGTGCCAGCAGTTATGGGATCTCTGGAAACACCATATATTTT	CASSYGISGNTIYF
TRBV27	TRBD1	TRBJ1-2	.	13	TGTGCCAGCAGTTTATGGACAGGGGACGGCTACACCTTC	CASSLWTGDGYTF
TRBV7-2	TRBD1	TRBJ2-7	.	13	TGTGCCAGCACCCGGGACAGCTCCTACGAGCAGTACTTC	CASTRDSSYEQYF
TRBV7-2	.	TRBJ1-5	few	15	TGTGCCAGCAGCCGGGCTGCGGGGGGTCAGCGGCCCCAGCATTTT	CASSRAAGGQRPQHF
TRBV2	TRBD1	TRBJ1-1	.	14	TGTGCCAGCACCCTACAGGGGGCGCGAACTGAAGCTTTCTTT	CASTLQGARTEAFF
TRBV4-3	.	TRBJ2-2	.	17	TGCGCCAGCAGCCAAGATTCAGGGATGAGCAACACCGGGGAGCTGTTTTTT	CASSQDSGMSNTGELFF
TRBV5-1	TRBD1	TRBJ1-6	.	15	TGCGCCAGCAGCTTGGTCGGACAGGGATATTCACCCCTCCACTTT	CASSLVGQGYSPLHF
TRBV29-1	TRBD1	TRBJ1-1	once	12	TGCAGCGCCAGCACAGGGGAAGGTGAAGCTTTCTTT	CSASTGEGEAFF
TRBV7-2	.	TRBJ2-7	.	14	TGTGCCAGCAGCTTAGCCACAGAGGGGTACGAGCAGTACTTC	CASSLATEGYEQYF
TRBV14	.	TRBJ2-7	once	15	TGTGCCAGCAGCCATACTTACCCCCCATCCTACGAGCAGTACTTC	CASSHTYPPSYEQYF
TRBV25-1	.	TRBJ1-5	.	16	TGTGCCAGCAGTTTGGGAGGGCTAGCGGGGGGTCAGCCCCAGCATTTT	CASSLGGLAGGQPQHF
TRBV6-5	.	TRBJ1-1	.	13	TGTGCCAGCAGTTCGCGGACCGACACTGAAGCTTTCTTT	CASSSRTDTEAFF
TRBV7-2	.	TRBJ1-1	.	13	TGTGCCAGCAGCCTCAGTAGCAACACTGAAGCTTTCTTT	CASSLSSNTEAFF
TRBV6-5	.	TRBJ2-7	.	13	TGTGCCACCGGGGCACAGATGTCCTACGAGCAGTACTTC	CATGAQMSYEQYF
TRBV28	.	TRBJ1-1	.	15	TGTGCCAGCAGCCCGAGGGGCCTAGCAAACACTGAAGCTTTCTTT	CASSPRGLANTEAFF
TRBV12-3/TRBV12-4	TRBD1	TRBJ1-6	.	13	TGTGCCAGCAGCCTAACCGACAGGGAACCCCTCCACTTT	CASSLTDREPLHF
TRBV11-2	.	TRBJ2-1	.	15	TGTGCCAGCAGCTTATCCTGGAGGAGTGACAATGAGCAGTTCTTC	CASSLSWRSDNEQFF
TRBV18	.	TRBJ2-7	.	17	TGTGCCAGCTCACCACAGAGTCCGGGACCGGGCTCCTACGAGCAGTACTTC	CASSPQSPGPGSYEQYF
TRBV28	TRBD2	TRBJ2-7	.	15	TGTGCCAGCTTATTGGGGGCTAGCGGGGACTACGAGCAGTACTTC	CASLLGASGDYEQYF
TRBV4-2	TRBD1	TRBJ1-6	.	15	TGTGCCAGCAGCCAATCGGACAGGGACGATTCACCCCTCCACTTT	CASSQSDRDDSPLHF